The rows below give T cell receptor beta chains drawn from one sample of a study of blood T cell repertoires in COVID-19. The data were produced by immunoSEQ multiplex PCR, yet TCRdb's version contains in-frame clones alone and is incomplete. The table shows 200,000 to 250,000 clones, with almost 85% occurring only once. The sample comprised peripheral blood. These receptors were taken from a man aged 45-65 years with COVID-19, enrolled during active disease. CDR3s include the opening cysteine and the closing phenylalanine or tryptophan. The D gene is left open where the match is weak. Size tells how often a clone was seen (once, few, many) or the class of an expanded clone, and some rows leave it out.

cdr3_aa,cdr3_nt,clone_size,j_call,d_call,v_call
CASNYLTGENTEAFF,TGTGCCAGCAACTACTTGACAGGAGAGAACACTGAAGCTTTCTTT,-,TRBJ1-1,-,TRBV5-4
CASSQDVGGSYNEQFF,TGCGCCAGCAGCCAAGATGTAGGGGGCTCCTACAATGAGCAGTTCTTC,-,TRBJ2-1,-,TRBV4-1
CASSESLAGTYEQFF,TGCGCCAGCAGTGAGAGCCTAGCGGGGACGTATGAGCAGTTCTTC,once,TRBJ2-1,TRBD2,TRBV10-1
CASSQDRRGLYNEQFF,TGCGCCAGCAGCCAAGATCGCAGGGGTTTATACAATGAGCAGTTCTTC,-,TRBJ2-1,-,TRBV4-1
CASSRTGRDTQYF,TGTGCCAGCAGCCGGACAGGGAGAGATACGCAGTATTTT,-,TRBJ2-3,TRBD1,TRBV7-9
CASRGQGADTQYF,TGTGCCAGCAGGGGACAGGGGGCGGATACGCAGTATTTT,-,TRBJ2-3,TRBD1,TRBV28
CSVERSGNYGYTF,TGCAGCGTTGAAAGGTCGGGGAACTATGGCTACACCTTC,-,TRBJ1-2,-,TRBV29-1
CASSQWTGSSYEQYF,TGCGCCAGCAGCCAATGGACAGGCAGCTCCTACGAGCAGTACTTC,-,TRBJ2-7,TRBD1,TRBV4-3
CASSFYGHEQYF,TGTGCCAGCAGCTTTTATGGGCACGAGCAGTACTTC,-,TRBJ2-7,-,TRBV5-6
CATTTGVGPGELFF,TGTGCCACCACCACGGGGGTCGGCCCCGGGGAGCTGTTTTTT,-,TRBJ2-2,-,TRBV6-5
CASSLGQGRETQYF,TGCGCCAGCAGCTTGGGACAGGGACGAGAGACCCAGTACTTC,-,TRBJ2-5,TRBD1,TRBV5-1
CATRGGETEAFF,TGTGCCACCAGGGGAGGGGAGACTGAAGCTTTCTTT,-,TRBJ1-1,-,TRBV15
CASSSQGMDSPLHF,TGTGCCAGCTCATCACAGGGGATGGATTCACCCCTCCACTTT,few,TRBJ1-6,TRBD1,TRBV18
CASSLSHETEAFF,TGTGCCAGCAGCCTATCCCACGAGACTGAAGCTTTCTTT,once,TRBJ1-1,-,TRBV7-9
CASSSTGRGDTEAFF,TGTGCCAGCAGCTCGACGGGGAGGGGGGACACTGAAGCTTTCTTT,-,TRBJ1-1,-,TRBV5-4
CATSRDGGIGSPLHF,TGTGCCACCAGCAGAGACGGGGGGATAGGTTCACCCCTCCACTTT,few,TRBJ1-6,-,TRBV15
CASSPQGPLDNSPLHF,TGCGCCAGCAGCCCCCAGGGGCCCCTGGATAATTCACCCCTCCACTTT,-,TRBJ1-6,-,TRBV4-1
CASSRETRSSYNSPLHF,TGCGCCAGCAGCCGTGAAACACGAAGCTCCTATAATTCACCCCTCCACTTT,-,TRBJ1-6,-,TRBV5-1
CASSDTNTEAFF,TGTGCCAGCTCAGACACGAACACTGAAGCTTTCTTT,-,TRBJ1-1,-,TRBV18
CASRSSGTDTQYF,TGCGCCAGCAGGAGTAGCGGTACAGATACGCAGTATTTT,-,TRBJ2-3,-,TRBV5-1
CASSLDYTDTQYF,TGTGCCAGCAGCCTTGACTACACAGATACGCAGTATTTT,-,TRBJ2-3,-,TRBV7-9
CSASIQGYGYTF,TGCAGTGCTAGTATCCAGGGCTATGGCTACACCTTC,once,TRBJ1-2,-,TRBV20-1
CASSRDSNSGNTIYF,TGTGCCAGCAGCCGCGACAGTAACTCTGGAAACACCATATATTTT,-,TRBJ1-3,-,TRBV3-1/TRBV3-2
CASSPNFYGYTF,TGTGCCAGCAGTCCCAATTTCTATGGCTACACCTTC,-,TRBJ1-2,-,TRBV28
CASSLGGRTGELFF,TGTGCCAGCAGCTTGGGGGGGCGAACCGGGGAGCTGTTTTTT,-,TRBJ2-2,-,TRBV7-2
CATSRVGAPSNEQYF,TGTGCCACCAGCAGAGTTGGGGCTCCCTCCAACGAGCAGTACTTC,-,TRBJ2-7,-,TRBV15
CASSGQGNQPQHF,TGTGCCAGCAGCGGACAGGGCAATCAGCCCCAGCATTTT,-,TRBJ1-5,TRBD1,TRBV11-2
CASKEGHWNEKLFF,TGTGCCAGTAAAGAGGGACATTGGAATGAAAAACTGTTTTTT,once,TRBJ1-4,-,TRBV19
CASRTQGGGFYNEQFF,TGTGCCAGCAGGACCCAAGGGGGCGGGTTCTACAATGAGCAGTTCTTC,once,TRBJ2-1,TRBD1,TRBV2
CASSRDGRDYEQYF,TGCGCCAGCAGCCGGGATGGACGGGACTACGAGCAGTACTTC,once,TRBJ2-7,-,TRBV5-1
CASSFEGLAGTGELFF,TGCGCCAGCAGCTTCGAGGGACTAGCAGGTACCGGGGAGCTGTTTTTT,-,TRBJ2-2,TRBD2,TRBV5-1
CAISATSGGVQGTQYF,TGTGCCATCAGTGCGACTAGCGGGGGAGTGCAGGGTACGCAGTATTTT,-,TRBJ2-3,TRBD2,TRBV10-3
CSVDRQSTGELFF,TGCAGCGTTGATAGACAGAGCACCGGGGAGCTGTTTTTT,-,TRBJ2-2,-,TRBV29-1
CASSLRATTDTQYF,TGTGCCAGCAGTCTGAGGGCGACCACAGATACGCAGTATTTT,-,TRBJ2-3,-,TRBV28
CASSLGQGAMNTEAFF,TGTGCCAGCAGCTTAGGACAGGGGGCTATGAACACTGAAGCTTTCTTT,-,TRBJ1-1,TRBD1,TRBV7-2
CAWSAGYSNQPQHF,TGTGCCTGGAGTGCAGGGTATAGCAATCAGCCCCAGCATTTT,-,TRBJ1-5,-,TRBV30
CASSQLQGQGSDYGYTF,TGTGCCAGCAGCCAACTCCAAGGACAGGGATCGGACTATGGCTACACCTTC,-,TRBJ1-2,TRBD1,TRBV3-1/TRBV3-2
CASSLTTNTEAFF,TGTGCCAGCAGCCTCACAACGAACACTGAAGCTTTCTTT,-,TRBJ1-1,-,TRBV7-3
CASSWGQGTYEQYF,TGTGCCAGCAGTTGGGGACAGGGAACCTACGAGCAGTACTTC,-,TRBJ2-7,TRBD1,TRBV27
CASRAGAYPQEKLFF,TGTGCCAGCCGGGCGGGGGCCTACCCCCAAGAAAAACTGTTTTTT,-,TRBJ1-4,-,TRBV6-4
CASSFARGQEQFF,TGCGCCAGCAGCTTTGCCAGGGGGCAAGAGCAGTTCTTC,once,TRBJ2-1,TRBD1,TRBV5-1
CASTLSGGHGELFF,TGTGCCAGCACGTTATCAGGGGGTCACGGGGAGCTGTTTTTT,-,TRBJ2-2,TRBD1,TRBV27
CASSIWSEAFF,TGTGCCAGTAGTATCTGGAGTGAAGCTTTCTTT,once,TRBJ1-1,-,TRBV19
CASSVRVGSTDTQYF,TGTGCCAGCAGCGTCAGGGTCGGGAGCACAGATACGCAGTATTTT,-,TRBJ2-3,-,TRBV3-1/TRBV3-2
CASMYGTAGGELFF,TGTGCCAGCATGTATGGTACGGCGGGCGGGGAGCTGTTTTTT,many,TRBJ2-2,-,TRBV2